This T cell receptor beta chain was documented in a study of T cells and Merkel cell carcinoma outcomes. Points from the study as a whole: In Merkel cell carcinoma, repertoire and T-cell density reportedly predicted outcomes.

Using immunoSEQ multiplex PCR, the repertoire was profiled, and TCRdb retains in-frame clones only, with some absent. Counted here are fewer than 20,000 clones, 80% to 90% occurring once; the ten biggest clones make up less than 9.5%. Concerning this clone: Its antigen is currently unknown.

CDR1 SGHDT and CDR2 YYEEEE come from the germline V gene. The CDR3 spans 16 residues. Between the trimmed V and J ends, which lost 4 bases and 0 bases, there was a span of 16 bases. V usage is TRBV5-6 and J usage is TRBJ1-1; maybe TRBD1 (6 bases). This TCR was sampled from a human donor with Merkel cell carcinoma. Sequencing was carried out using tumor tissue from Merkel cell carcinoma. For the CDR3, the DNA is TGTGCCAGCAGCCCGGATGTTTGGACAGTGAACACTGAAGCTTTCTTT. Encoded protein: CASSPDVWTVNTEAFF.